What follows is one TCR beta chain and its context. From RNA, the CDR3 regions of TCR beta chains were amplified and sequenced. A first-round RT-PCR used HTBI primers, followed by a second-round multiplex PCR. TCRdb ran MiXCR on the multiplex PCR reads and lists one entry per CDR3 protein. Among under 250,000 distinct CDR3 sequences, over 25% were seen once, and the ten largest hold around 9.8%. This sample is part of a study of Graves' ophthalmopathy and Graves' hyperthyroidism. V gave up 7 bases and J gave up 4 bases, with 8 bases separating them. This CDR3 comprises 11 residues. CDR1 and CDR2 (germline): MRHNA, SNTAGT.

The source material was peripheral blood. This clonotype was sampled from a man aged 45 to 65 with Graves' ophthalmopathy. The rearrangement uses TRBV6-4 and TRBJ2-7; D uncertain. CDR3 protein: CASTELYEQYF. The CDR3 bases are TGTGCCAGCACCGAGTTGTACGAGCAGTACTTC.